The source of this T cell receptor (beta chain) is a study of CD8 T cells in ankylosing spondylitis. Study-level results: Ankylosing spondylitis blood seemed to carry a telltale TCR beta motif made of fewer than ten highly homologous variants.

With regard to this clonotype: What it recognizes is unknown. At one end the junction does not follow the germline gene, possibly because of a read error.

The CDR3 is 14 amino acids. Per germline, CDR1 MNHEY and CDR2 SVGAGI. One entry per CDR3 protein, called by TCRdb with MiXCR from the 5' RACE reads. Altogether 200,000 or so distinct CDR3 sequences are present, roughly 18% being singletons, with the ten largest covering around 4%. This clonotype was obtained from a male donor aged 5-29 years with ankylosing spondylitis or in good health (not recorded which). J is TRBJ1-6 and V is TRBV6-5, with a tentative D call TRBD1 (6 bases). Sequencing was done on a sample of blood, either unsorted or a sorted T cell fraction (not recorded which). The CDR3 nucleotides read TGTGCCAGCAGCTACTTGGACAGATCTCCACCCCTCCACTTT. Residues: CASSYLDRSPPLHF.